Listed here are 10 T cell receptor beta chains from one sample, sequenced in a study of shared clonotypes between healthy human individuals (dated by TCRdb to the early 2020s). The method behind the library was the immunoSEQ multiplex PCR assay. The immuneACCESS repertoire file appears here via TCRdb, limited to in-frame rearrangements. These files lack a portion of the clones; in checked studies, under half of the deficit traces to unresolved V genes, and the cause of the others is not known. This sample holds 980,000 or so clones; over 75% were observed only once. Approximately 1.5% of the sample is taken by the ten largest. Material: memory CD4+ T cells sorted from blood. The cell subset or site label, read with the paper, signifies: CD45RA-negative fraction. The origin of the receptors is a man aged 18 to 29 in good health.

The CDR3 loop is CASSLAGGPTDTQYF. The DNA for the CDR3 is TGTGCCAGCAGCTTAGCGGGAGGGCCCACAGATACGCAGTATTTT. The V call is TRBV11-3, the J call TRBJ2-3; 8 nucleotides align to TRBD2. Germline CDR1 is SGHNT and CDR2 is YENEEA. The CDR3 runs 15 residues. After removal of 1 base from V and 2 bases from J, the junction contained 2 bases not matched to a gene. The full variable domain, completed using reference TRBV11-3 and TRBJ2-3, is EAGVVQSPRYKIIEKKQPVAFWCNPISGHNTLYWYLQNLGQGPELLIRYENEEAVDDSQLPKDRFSAERLKGVDSTLKIQPAELGDSAVYLCASSLAGGPTDTQYFGPGTRLTVL.

The chain employs TRBV7-9 and TRBJ1-2; D unresolved. Looked up from germline, CDR1 is SEHNR and CDR2 is FQNEAQ (reference sequence). The CDR3 is 12 residues long. V was trimmed by 7 bases and J by 6 bases, leaving 12 bases between them. CDR3 in amino acids: CASTSVGDGYTF. CDR3 DNA: TGTGCCAGCACCTCGGTCGGGGATGGCTACACCTTC.

The gene calls are TRBV6-1 and TRBJ2-7; TRBD1 aligns across 9 bases. Germline V gene lookup returns CDR1 MNHNS and CDR2 SASEGT. Losses at the gene ends were 5 bases for V and 4 bases for J; bases not matched to a gene: 9. The CDR3 has 15 amino acids. The CDR3 DNA reads as TGTGCCAGCAGTAATCGGGACAGGGAAAATTACGAGCAGTACTTC. Amino acid sequence: CASSNRDRENYEQYF.

The chain carries TRBV15 and TRBJ2-2; 7 bases map to TRBD1. This CDR3 comprises 15 residues. The V gene end was trimmed by 3 bases and the J gene end by 0 bases; junction bases not matched to a gene: 1. Germline CDR1 is LNHNV and CDR2 is YYDKDF (reference sequence). CDR3 sequence reads: CATSSGQANTGELFF. In DNA, the CDR3 is TGTGCCACCAGCAGCGGACAGGCGAACACCGGGGAGCTGTTTTTT.

Only a few counts were recorded for this clone. The chain couples TRBV18 to TRBJ1-1, with D unclear. Trimming stripped 2 bases from V and 0 bases from J, with 10 bases between. Germline assignment: CDR1 KGHSH and CDR2 LQKENI. CDR3 length equals 15 residues. CDR3 in amino acids: CASSPGREMNTEAFF. The CDR3 DNA reads TGTGCCAGCTCACCAGGTAGGGAGATGAACACTGAAGCTTTCTTT.

Worth noting for this clone: The same CDR3 also results from other DNA sequences found in this sample. V is TRBV28 and J is TRBJ2-3; tentative D call: TRBD2 (5 bases). There are 14 residues in the CDR3. V lost 4 bases, J lost 0 bases, and 8 bases lay in between. Germline V gives CDR1 MDHEN, CDR2 SYDVKM. The CDR3 coding sequence is TGTGCCAGCAGTTCTGGAGGAAGCACAGATACGCAGTATTTT. Its protein product is CASSSGGSTDTQYF.

This chain uses TRBV11-2 with TRBJ1-5; D unclear. The germline V gene has CDR1 SGHAT and CDR2 FQNNGV. Trimming removed 5 bases at V and 6 bases at J, with 14 bases between. This CDR3 has 14 amino acids. In DNA form, the CDR3 reads TGTGCCAGCAGCCCCCAACCTGGCGCTCAGCCCCAGCATTTT. Its translation: CASSPQPGAQPQHF. Full variable domain (outside the CDR3, taken from reference TRBV11-2 and TRBJ1-5): EAGVAQSPRYKIIEKRQSVAFWCNPISGHATLYWYQQILGQGPKLLIQFQNNGVVDDSQLPKDRFSAERLKGVDSTLKIQPAKLEDSAVYLCASSPQPGAQPQHFGDGTRLSIL.

The CDR3 DNA is TGTGCCAGTAGTATTGGGGAAATGGCCGGTTCCTACGAGCAGTACTTC. This encodes CASSIGEMAGSYEQYF. The rearrangement uses TRBV19 and TRBJ2-7; D remains unclear. Trimming pared 3 bases from V and 1 base from J, leaving 16 bases between. From germline, CDR1 is LNHDA and CDR2 SQIVND (reference sequence). This CDR3 region has 16 residues.

The chain employs TRBV28 and TRBJ2-7, with D unclear. The germline V and J ends were trimmed by 4 bases and 6 bases, with 16 bases remaining between them. The germline V gene has CDR1 MDHEN and CDR2 SYDVKM. This CDR3 is 14 amino acids long. DNA for the CDR3: TGTGCCAGCAGTTCTTTAATGGAGTCCCTCGAGCAGTACTTC. Its translation is CASSSLMESLEQYF.

This chain joins TRBV7-9 and TRBJ2-1; 11 bases map to TRBD2. Germline CDR1 SEHNR, CDR2 FQNEAQ (reference sequence). The CDR3 length is 18 residues. The ends lost 2 bases at V and 2 bases at J; junction bases unmatched: 8. The DNA of the CDR3 is TGTGCCAGCAGCTTATGGCTAGCGGGGGGTCCCCCCTACAATGAGCAGTTCTTC. Protein sequence: CASSLWLAGGPPYNEQFF.